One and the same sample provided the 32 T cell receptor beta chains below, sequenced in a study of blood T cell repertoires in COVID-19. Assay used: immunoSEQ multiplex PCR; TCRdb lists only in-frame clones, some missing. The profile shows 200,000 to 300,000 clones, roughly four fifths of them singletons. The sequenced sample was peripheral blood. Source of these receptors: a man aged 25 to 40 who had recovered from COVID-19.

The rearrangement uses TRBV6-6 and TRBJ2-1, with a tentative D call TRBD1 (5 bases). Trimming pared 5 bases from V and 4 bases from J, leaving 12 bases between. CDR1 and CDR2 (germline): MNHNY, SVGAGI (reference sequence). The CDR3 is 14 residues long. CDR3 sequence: CASSDSSSYNEQFF. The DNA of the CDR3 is TGTGCCAGCAGTGACAGTTCTTCTTACAATGAGCAGTTCTTC.

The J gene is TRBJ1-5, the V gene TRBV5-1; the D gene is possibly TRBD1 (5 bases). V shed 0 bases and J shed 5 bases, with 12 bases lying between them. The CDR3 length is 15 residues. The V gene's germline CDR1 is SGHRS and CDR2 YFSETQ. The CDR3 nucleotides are TGCGCCAGCAGCTTGGAGGGGCAGGCCCATCAGCCCCAGCATTTT. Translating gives CASSLEGQAHQPQHF. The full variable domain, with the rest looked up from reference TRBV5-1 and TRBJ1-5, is KAGVTQTPRYLIKTRGQQVTLSCSPISGHRSVSWYQQTPGQGLQFLFEYFSETQRNKGNFPGRFSGRQFSNSRSEMNVSTLELGDSALYLCASSLEGQAHQPQHFGDGTRLSIL.

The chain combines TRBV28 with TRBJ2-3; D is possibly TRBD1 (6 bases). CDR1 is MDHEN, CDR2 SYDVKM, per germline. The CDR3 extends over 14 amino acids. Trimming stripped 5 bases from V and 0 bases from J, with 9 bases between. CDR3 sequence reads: CASSHRVSTDTQYF. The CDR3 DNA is TGTGCCAGCAGTCACAGGGTTAGCACAGATACGCAGTATTTT.

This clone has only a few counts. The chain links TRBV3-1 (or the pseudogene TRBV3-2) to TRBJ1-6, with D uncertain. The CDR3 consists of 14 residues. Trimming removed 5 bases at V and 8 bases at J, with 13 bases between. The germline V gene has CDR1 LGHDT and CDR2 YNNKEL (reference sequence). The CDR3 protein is CASSMGLKDSPLHF. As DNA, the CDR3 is TGTGCCAGCAGCATGGGCCTTAAAGATTCACCCCTCCACTTT.

The CDR3 protein is CASRDRGLQPQHF. CDR3 coding DNA: TGTGCCAGTCGGGACAGGGGACTTCAGCCCCAGCATTTT. The V call is TRBV6-5, the J call TRBJ1-5; 10 nucleotides match TRBD1. V trimming: 9 bases; J trimming: 6 bases; junction bases outside the gene matches: 5. This CDR3 has 13 residues. Looked up from germline, CDR1 is MNHEY and CDR2 is SVGAGI.

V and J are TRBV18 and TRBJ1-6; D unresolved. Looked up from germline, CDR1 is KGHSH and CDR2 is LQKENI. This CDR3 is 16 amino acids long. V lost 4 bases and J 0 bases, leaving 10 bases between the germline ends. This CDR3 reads CASSLVGSSYNSPLHF. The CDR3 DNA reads TGTGCCAGCTCACTTGTTGGGAGCTCCTATAATTCACCCCTCCACTTT.

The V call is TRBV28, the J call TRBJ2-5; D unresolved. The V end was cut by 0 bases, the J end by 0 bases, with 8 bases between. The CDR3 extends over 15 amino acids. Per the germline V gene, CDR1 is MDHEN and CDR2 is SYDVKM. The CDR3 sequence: CASSLWAGNQETQYF. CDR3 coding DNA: TGTGCCAGCAGTTTATGGGCAGGAAACCAAGAGACCCAGTACTTC.

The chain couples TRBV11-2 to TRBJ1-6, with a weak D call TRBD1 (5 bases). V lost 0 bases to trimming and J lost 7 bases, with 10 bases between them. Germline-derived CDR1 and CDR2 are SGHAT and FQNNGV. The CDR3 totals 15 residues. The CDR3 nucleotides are TGTGCCAGCAGCTTAGATACAGGACGAAATTCACCCCTCCACTTT. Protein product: CASSLDTGRNSPLHF.

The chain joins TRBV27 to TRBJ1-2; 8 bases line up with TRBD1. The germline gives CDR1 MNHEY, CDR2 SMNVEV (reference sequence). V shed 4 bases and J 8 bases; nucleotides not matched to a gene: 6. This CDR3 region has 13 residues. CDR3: CASSSFQGAGYTF. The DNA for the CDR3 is TGTGCCAGCAGTTCCTTCCAGGGGGCGGGCTACACCTTC.

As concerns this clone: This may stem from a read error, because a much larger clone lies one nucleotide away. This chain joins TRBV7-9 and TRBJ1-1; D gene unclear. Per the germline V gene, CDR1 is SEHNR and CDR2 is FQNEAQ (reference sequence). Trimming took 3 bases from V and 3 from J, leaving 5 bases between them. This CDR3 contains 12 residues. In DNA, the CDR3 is TGTGCCAGCAGCTTCGGGGACACTGAAGCTTTCTTT. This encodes CASSFGDTEAFF.

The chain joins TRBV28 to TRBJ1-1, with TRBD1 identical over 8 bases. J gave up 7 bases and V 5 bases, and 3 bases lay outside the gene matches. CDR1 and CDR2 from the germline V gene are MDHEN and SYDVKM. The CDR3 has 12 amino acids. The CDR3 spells CASSPGTGEAFF. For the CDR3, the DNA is TGTGCCAGCAGTCCCGGGACAGGTGAAGCTTTCTTT.

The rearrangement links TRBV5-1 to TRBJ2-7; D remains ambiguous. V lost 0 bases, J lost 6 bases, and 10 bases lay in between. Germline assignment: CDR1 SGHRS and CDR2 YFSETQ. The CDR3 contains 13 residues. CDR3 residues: CASSLGIPREQYF. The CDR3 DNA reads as TGCGCCAGCAGCTTGGGTATTCCCCGCGAGCAGTACTTC.

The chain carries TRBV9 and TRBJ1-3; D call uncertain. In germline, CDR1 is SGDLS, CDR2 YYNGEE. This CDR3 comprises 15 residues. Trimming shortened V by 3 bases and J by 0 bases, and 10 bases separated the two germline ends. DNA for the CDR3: TGTGCCAGCAGCGGCATCGGGAGCTCTGGAAACACCATATATTTT. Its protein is CASSGIGSSGNTIYF. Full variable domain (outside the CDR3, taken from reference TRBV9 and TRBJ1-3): DSGVTQTPKHLITATGQRVTLRCSPRSGDLSVYWYQQSLDQGLQFLIQYYNGEERAKGNILERFSAQQFPDLHSELNLSSLELGDSALYFCASSGIGSSGNTIYFGEGSWLTVV.

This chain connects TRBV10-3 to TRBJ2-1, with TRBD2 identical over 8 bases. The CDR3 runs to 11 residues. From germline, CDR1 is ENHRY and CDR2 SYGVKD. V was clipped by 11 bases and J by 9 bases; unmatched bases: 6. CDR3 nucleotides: TGTGCCTCGACTAGCGAGGCTGAGCAGTTCTTC. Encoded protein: CASTSEAEQFF.

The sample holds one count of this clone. CDR3 sequence (DNA): TGTGCCAGTAGAAAGGACAGGGGCCCTAACTATGGCTACACCTTC. This gives the protein CASRKDRGPNYGYTF. The chain combines TRBV19 with TRBJ1-2, with 9 bases aligning to TRBD1. Trimming removed 6 bases from V and 0 bases from J; junction bases left unmatched: 5. The CDR3 is 15 residues long. Germline V gene sequence: CDR1 LNHDA, CDR2 SQIVND (reference sequence). Together with reference TRBV19 and TRBJ1-2, the CDR3 gives the full variable domain: DGGITQSPKYLFRKEGQNVTLSCEQNLNHDAMYWYRQDPGQGLRLIYYSQIVNDFQKGDIAEGYSVSREKKESFPLTVTSAQKNPTAFYLCASRKDRGPNYGYTFGSGTRLTVV.

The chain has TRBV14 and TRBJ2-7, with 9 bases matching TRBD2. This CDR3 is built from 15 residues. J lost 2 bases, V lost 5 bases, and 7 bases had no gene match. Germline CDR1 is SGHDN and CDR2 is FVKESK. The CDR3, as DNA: TGTGCCAGCAGCGCGGGACTAGCCGGGCCCTACGAGCAGTACTTC. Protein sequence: CASSAGLAGPYEQYF.

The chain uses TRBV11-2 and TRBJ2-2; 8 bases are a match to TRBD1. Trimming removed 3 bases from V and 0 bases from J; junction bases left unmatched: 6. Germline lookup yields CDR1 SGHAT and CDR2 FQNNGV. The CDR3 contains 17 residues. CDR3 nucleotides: TGTGCCAGCAGCTTGCAGGGGGCCCACCCGAACACCGGGGAGCTGTTTTTT. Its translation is CASSLQGAHPNTGELFF.

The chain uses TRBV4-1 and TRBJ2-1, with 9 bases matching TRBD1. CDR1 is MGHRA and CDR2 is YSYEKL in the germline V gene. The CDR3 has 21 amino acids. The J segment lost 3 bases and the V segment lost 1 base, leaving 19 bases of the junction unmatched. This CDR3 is CASSQATLTRSWDRVYNEQFF. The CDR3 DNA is TGCGCCAGCAGCCAAGCCACCCTTACTCGGTCCTGGGACAGGGTCTACAATGAGCAGTTCTTC.

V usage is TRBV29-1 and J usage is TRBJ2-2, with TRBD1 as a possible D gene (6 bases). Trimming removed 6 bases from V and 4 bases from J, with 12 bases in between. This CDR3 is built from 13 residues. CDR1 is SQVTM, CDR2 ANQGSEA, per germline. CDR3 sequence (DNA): TGCAGCGTAGAGGTGGGGGCCACCGGGGAGCTGTTTTTT. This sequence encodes CSVEVGATGELFF.

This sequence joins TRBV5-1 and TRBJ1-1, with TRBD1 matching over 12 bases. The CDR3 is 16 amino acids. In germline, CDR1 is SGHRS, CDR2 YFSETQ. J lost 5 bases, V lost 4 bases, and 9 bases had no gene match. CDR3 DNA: TGCGCCAGCAGCGTCCCGGGACAGGGGGCGAGGACTGAAGCTTTCTTT. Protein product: CASSVPGQGARTEAFF.

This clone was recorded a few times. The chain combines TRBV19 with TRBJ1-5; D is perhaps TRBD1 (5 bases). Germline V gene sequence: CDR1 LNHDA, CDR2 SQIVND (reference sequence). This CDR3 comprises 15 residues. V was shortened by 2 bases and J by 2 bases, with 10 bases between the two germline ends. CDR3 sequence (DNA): TGTGCCAGTAGTATATCCAGGGATGGCAATCAGCCCCAGCATTTT. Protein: CASSISRDGNQPQHF.

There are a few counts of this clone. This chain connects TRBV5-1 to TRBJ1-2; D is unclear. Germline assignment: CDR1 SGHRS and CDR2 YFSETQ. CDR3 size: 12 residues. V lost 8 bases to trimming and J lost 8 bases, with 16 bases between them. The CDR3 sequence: CASAESSRGYTF. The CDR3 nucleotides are TGCGCCAGTGCTGAATCTTCGAGAGGCTACACCTTC.

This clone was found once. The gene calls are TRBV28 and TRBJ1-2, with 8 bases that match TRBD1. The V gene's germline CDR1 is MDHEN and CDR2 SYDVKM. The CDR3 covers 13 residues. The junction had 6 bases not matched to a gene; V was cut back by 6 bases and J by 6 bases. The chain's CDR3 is CASSTADRDGYTF. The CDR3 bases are TGTGCCAGCAGCACCGCGGACAGGGATGGCTACACCTTC.

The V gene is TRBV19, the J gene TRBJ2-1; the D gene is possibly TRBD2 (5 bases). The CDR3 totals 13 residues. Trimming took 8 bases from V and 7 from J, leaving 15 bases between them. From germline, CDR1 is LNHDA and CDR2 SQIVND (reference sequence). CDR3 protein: CASAGSRFNEQFF. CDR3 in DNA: TGTGCCAGTGCGGGCTCCCGCTTTAATGAGCAGTTCTTC.

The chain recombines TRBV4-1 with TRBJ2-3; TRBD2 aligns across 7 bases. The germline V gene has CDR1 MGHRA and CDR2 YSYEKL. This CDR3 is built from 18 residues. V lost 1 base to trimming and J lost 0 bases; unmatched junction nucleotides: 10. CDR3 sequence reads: CASSQVRQRGVSTDTQYF. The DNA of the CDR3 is TGCGCCAGCAGCCAAGTTCGTCAGCGGGGAGTAAGCACAGATACGCAGTATTTT.

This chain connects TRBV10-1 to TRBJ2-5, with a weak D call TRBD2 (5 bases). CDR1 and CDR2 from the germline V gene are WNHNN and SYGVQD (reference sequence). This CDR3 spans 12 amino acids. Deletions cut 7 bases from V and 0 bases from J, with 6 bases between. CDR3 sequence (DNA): TGCGCCAGCAAGCGGTACCAAGAGACCCAGTACTTC. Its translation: CASKRYQETQYF.

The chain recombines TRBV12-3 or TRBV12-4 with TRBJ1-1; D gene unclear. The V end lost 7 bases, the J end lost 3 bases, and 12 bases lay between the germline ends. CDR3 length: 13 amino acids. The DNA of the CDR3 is TGTGCCAGCATCTCCTACTTTGACACTGAAGCTTTCTTT. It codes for CASISYFDTEAFF.

CDR3 residues: CASSLQGSEEQYF. CDR3 in DNA: TGCGCCAGCAGCTTGCAGGGTTCAGAAGAGCAGTACTTC. The gene calls are TRBV5-1 and TRBJ2-7, with D perhaps matching TRBD1 (5 bases). Trimming shortened V by 1 base and J by 7 bases, and 12 bases separated the two germline ends. Germline V gives CDR1 SGHRS, CDR2 YFSETQ. The CDR3 is 13 residues long.

CDR3 coding DNA: TGTGCCAGCAGACGTACAGGGGGGGACTATGGCTACACCTTC. This sequence encodes CASRRTGGDYGYTF. The chain links TRBV6-5 to TRBJ1-2; TRBD1 matches at 8 bases. Germline CDR1 and CDR2: MNHEY and SVGAGI. V shed 6 bases, J shed 3 bases, and the junction held 6 bases outside the gene matches. The CDR3 is 14 amino acids.

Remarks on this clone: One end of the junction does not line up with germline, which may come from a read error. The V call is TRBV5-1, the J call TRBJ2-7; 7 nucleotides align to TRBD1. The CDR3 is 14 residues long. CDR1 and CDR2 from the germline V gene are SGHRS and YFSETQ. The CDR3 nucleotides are TGCGCCAGCAGCCCGATACCGGGACAGAACCATTTAGACTTC. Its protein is CASSPIPGQNHLDF.

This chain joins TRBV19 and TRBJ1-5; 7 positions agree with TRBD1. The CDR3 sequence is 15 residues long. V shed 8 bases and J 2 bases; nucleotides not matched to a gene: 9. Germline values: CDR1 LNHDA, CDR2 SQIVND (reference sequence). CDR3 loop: CASVQTGDGNQPQHF. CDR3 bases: TGTGCCAGTGTACAAACAGGGGACGGCAATCAGCCCCAGCATTTT.

This chain's CDR3 is CASSLRGREQYV. DNA of the CDR3: TGTGCCAGCAGTTTAAGGGGCCGCGAGCAGTACGTC. The chain uses TRBV28 and TRBJ2-7, with D maybe TRBD1 (5 bases). The CDR3 has 12 residues. V shed 2 bases and J shed 6 bases, with 8 bases lying between them. Germline CDR1 and CDR2: MDHEN and SYDVKM.